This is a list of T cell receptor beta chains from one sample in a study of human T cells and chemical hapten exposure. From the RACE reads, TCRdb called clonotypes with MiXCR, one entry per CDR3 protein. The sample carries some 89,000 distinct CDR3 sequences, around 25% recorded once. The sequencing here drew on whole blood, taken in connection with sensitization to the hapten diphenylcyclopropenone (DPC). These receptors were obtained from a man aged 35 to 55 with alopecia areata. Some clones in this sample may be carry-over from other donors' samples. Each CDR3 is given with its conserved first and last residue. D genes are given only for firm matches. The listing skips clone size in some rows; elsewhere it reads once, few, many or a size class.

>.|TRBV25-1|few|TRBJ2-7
CASSEGRGIYEQYF
TGTGCCAGCAGTGAAGGACGAGGGATCTACGAGCAGTACTTC
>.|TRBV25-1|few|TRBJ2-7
CASSEYASREQYF
TGTGCCAGCAGTGAATACGCTAGCCGCGAGCAGTACTTC
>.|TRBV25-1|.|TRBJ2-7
CASTGNPSYEQYF
TGTGCCAGCACAGGAAACCCCTCCTACGAGCAGTACTTC
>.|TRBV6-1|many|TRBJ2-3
CASLGRAARTDTQYF
TGTGCCAGCCTTGGCAGGGCGGCTCGCACAGATACGCAGTATTTT
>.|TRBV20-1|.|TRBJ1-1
CSASYPRAMNTEAFF
TGCAGTGCTAGTTACCCCAGGGCGATGAACACTGAAGCTTTCTTT
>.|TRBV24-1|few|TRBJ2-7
CATSDPGTHPYEQYF
TGTGCCACCAGTGACCCGGGGACACATCCCTACGAGCAGTACTTC
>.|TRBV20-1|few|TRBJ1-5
CSARDVRGSNQPQHF
TGCAGTGCTAGAGATGTCAGGGGAAGCAATCAGCCCCAGCATTTT
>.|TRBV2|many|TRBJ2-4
CASSEGGRAKNIQYF
TGTGCCAGCAGTGAAGGGGGCAGGGCCAAAAACATTCAGTACTTC
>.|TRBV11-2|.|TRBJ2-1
CASSQLRSSYNEQFF
TGTGCCAGCAGCCAATTGAGGTCATCCTACAATGAGCAGTTCTTC
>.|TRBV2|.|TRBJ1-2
CASSVGTENYGYTF
TGTGCCAGCAGTGTCGGCACAGAGAACTATGGCTACACCTTC
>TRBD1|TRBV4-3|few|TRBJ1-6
CASSQDLTGGGSPLHF
TGCGCCAGCAGCCAAGATCTTACAGGGGGGGGTTCACCCCTCCACTTT
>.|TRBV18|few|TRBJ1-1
CASSPVSRNTEAFF
TGTGCCAGCTCACCGGTTTCCAGGAACACTGAAGCTTTCTTT
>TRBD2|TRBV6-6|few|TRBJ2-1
CASSPGLAGVGSYNEQFF
TGTGCCAGCAGTCCGGGACTAGCGGGAGTTGGGTCCTACAATGAGCAGTTCTTC
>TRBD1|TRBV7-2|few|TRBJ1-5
CASSQTGGFSNQPQHF
TGTGCCAGCAGCCAGACAGGGGGTTTTAGCAATCAGCCCCAGCATTTT
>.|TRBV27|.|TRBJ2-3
CASSLAYPTDTQYF
TGTGCCAGCAGTTTAGCCTATCCCACAGATACGCAGTATTTT
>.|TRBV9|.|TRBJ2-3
CASSFYPATDTQYF
TGTGCCAGCAGCTTCTACCCCGCAACAGATACGCAGTATTTT
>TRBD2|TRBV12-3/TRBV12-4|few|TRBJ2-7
CASSPSGATYEQYF
TGTGCCAGCAGTCCTAGCGGAGCCACCTACGAGCAGTACTTC